A single sample is the source of the 27 T cell receptor beta chains below, sequenced in a study of CD8+ T cells in alopecia areata. Sample treatment: oral pan-JAK inhibitor, 5-10 mg twice daily. Sequencing templates came from extracted RNA that was reverse transcribed into cDNA. TCRdb keeps only in-frame clones here, not all; method: immunoSEQ multiplex PCR. The sample lists roughly 100,000 clones, around 84% occurring once. The source was CD8+ T cells sorted from blood, collected between weeks 30 and 35, from a patient treated with tofacitinib. Every receptor here comes from a human donor with alopecia areata.

This clone was counted a single time. The chain employs TRBV5-6 and TRBJ2-5, with D perhaps matching TRBD1 or TRBD2 (5 bases each). Trimming took off 8 bases at V and 2 bases at J, with 28 bases between the two ends. The CDR3 sequence is 18 residues long. CDR1 and CDR2 from the germline V gene are SGHDT and YYEEEE. CDR3: CASSLPGPTGRLQETQYF. The CDR3 nucleotides read TGTGCCAGTTCCCTCCCGGGACCGACGGGACGGTTGCAAGAGACCCAGTACTTC.

This sequence joins TRBV15 and TRBJ1-5; tentative D call: TRBD1 (5 bases). V lost 8 bases and J lost 0, with 17 bases in between. From germline, CDR1 is LNHNV and CDR2 YYDKDF (reference sequence). The CDR3 totals 16 residues. The DNA of the CDR3 is TGTGCCACCTTCTCATCCGCAGGGAATAGCAATCAGCCCCAGCATTTT. This translates into CATFSSAGNSNQPQHF.

This chain links TRBV7-9 with TRBJ2-7; 11 bases map to TRBD2. Germline loops: CDR1 SEHNR, CDR2 FQNEAQ (reference sequence). V dropped 6 bases and J dropped 4; count of bases not matched to a gene: 5. The CDR3 consists of 14 residues. The CDR3 region is CASRPRTSGYEQYF. The CDR3 DNA reads TGTGCCAGCAGACCTCGGACTAGCGGGTACGAGCAGTACTTC.

The CDR3 sequence: CASSLNRGDTEAFF. The CDR3 DNA follows: TGTGCCAGCAGCTTAAATCGGGGGGACACTGAAGCTTTCTTT. This rearrangement joins TRBV7-9 to TRBJ1-1; the D gene is possibly TRBD1 (5 bases). CDR3 size: 14 residues. Trimming left V 2 bases short and J 3 bases short, with 10 bases between. Germline V CDR1 and CDR2: SEHNR, FQNEAQ (reference sequence).

There are a few counts of this clone. Additional DNA sequences in this sample encode the identical CDR3. The gene calls are TRBV19 and TRBJ2-7; maybe TRBD1 (5 bases). The CDR3 runs to 12 residues. Trimming left V 2 bases short and J 6 bases short, with 8 bases between. Germline V gene lookup returns CDR1 LNHDA and CDR2 SQIVND (reference sequence). The CDR3 here is CASSIQGGEQYF. Here the CDR3 DNA reads TGTGCCAGTAGTATACAGGGTGGCGAGCAGTACTTC.

The V gene is TRBV6-1, the J gene TRBJ1-5, with D tentatively TRBD1 (5 bases). Germline V gene sequence: CDR1 MNHNS, CDR2 SASEGT. The CDR3 has 20 amino acids. The germline V and J ends were trimmed by 1 base and 0 bases, with 22 bases remaining between them. As DNA, the CDR3 is TGTGCCAGCAGTGAAGATAGTGGGAGGGGCCGCCTTTATAGCAATCAGCCCCAGCATTTT. Translating gives CASSEDSGRGRLYSNQPQHF.

This clone showed up just a few times. Here the CDR3 reads CASSPRDRGFHSGANVLTF. The CDR3 bases are TGTGCCAGCAGCCCCCGGGACAGGGGTTTTCACTCTGGGGCCAACGTCCTGACTTTC. V usage is TRBV7-9 and J usage is TRBJ2-6, with TRBD1 matching over 10 bases. Unmatched junction bases numbered 10, after V lost 5 bases and J lost 0 bases. The CDR3 runs to 19 residues. Germline CDR1 SEHNR, CDR2 FQNEAQ (reference sequence).

V gene TRBV2 combines with J gene TRBJ1-4; D is unclear. The germline gives CDR1 SNHLY, CDR2 FYNNEI. There are 9 residues in the CDR3. The V gene lost 4 bases and the J gene lost 14 bases, with 5 bases spanning the gap. The CDR3 DNA follows: TGTGCCAGCAGTGCACCGCTGTTTTTT. It codes for CASSAPLFF.

The chain couples TRBV5-1 to TRBJ2-2; D not certain. The CDR3 is 14 residues long. Germline V lookup: CDR1 SGHRS, CDR2 YFSETQ. V lost 4 bases, J lost 4 bases, and 11 bases lay in between. CDR3 sequence reads: CASSMGRGTGELFF. CDR3 coding DNA: TGCGCCAGCAGCATGGGAAGAGGCACCGGGGAGCTGTTTTTT.

The rearrangement uses TRBV7-9 and TRBJ2-1; 9 bases line up with TRBD2. Germline V gene sequence: CDR1 SEHNR, CDR2 FQNEAQ (reference sequence). CDR3 size: 15 residues. The V gene end was trimmed by 2 bases and the J gene end by 6 bases; junction bases not matched to a gene: 5. The CDR3 coding sequence is TGTGCCAGCAGCTTACTTAGCGGGAGAGTCAATGAGCAGTTCTTC. It yields the protein CASSLLSGRVNEQFF. Supplemented by reference TRBV7-9 and TRBJ2-1, the full variable domain reads DTGVSQNPRHKITKRGQNVTFRCDPISEHNRLYWYRQTLGQGPEFLTYFQNEAQLEKSRLLSDRFSAERPKGSFSTLEIQRTEQGDSAMYLCASSLLSGRVNEQFFGPGTRLTVL.

This clone has only one observation. This chain uses TRBV5-1 with TRBJ1-1; D is perhaps TRBD1 (6 bases). Germline values: CDR1 SGHRS, CDR2 YFSETQ. CDR3 length equals 15 residues. Trimming cost V 0 bases and J 0 bases, with 9 bases left between them. In DNA, the CDR3 is TGCGCCAGCAGCTTGGTAGGGGGGCTGAACACTGAAGCTTTCTTT. This sequence encodes CASSLVGGLNTEAFF.

This rearrangement joins TRBV5-6 to TRBJ2-2; D uncertain. The CDR3 covers 15 residues. Germline CDR1 reads SGHDT; CDR2 reads YYEEEE. V shed 4 bases and J shed 0 bases, with 10 bases lying between them. DNA for the CDR3: TGTGCCAGCAGCCCCGATTACTCGAACACCGGGGAGCTGTTTTTT. Protein product: CASSPDYSNTGELFF. The whole variable domain, filled in from reference TRBV5-6 and TRBJ2-2, reads DAGVTQSPTHLIKTRGQQVTLRCSPKSGHDTVSWYQQALGQGPQFIFQYYEEEERQRGNFPDRFSGHQFPNYSSELNVNALLLGDSALYLCASSPDYSNTGELFFGEGSRLTVL.

The J gene is TRBJ2-5, the V gene TRBV7-9; D may be TRBD2 (5 bases). Germline CDR1 reads SEHNR; CDR2 reads FQNEAQ (reference sequence). Between the trimmed V and J ends, which lost 3 bases and 1 base, there was a span of 15 bases. This CDR3 is built from 16 residues. CDR3 DNA sequence: TGTGCCAGCAGCTTCCCCGCGGGCGCTAGCCAAGAGACCCAGTACTTC. It translates to CASSFPAGASQETQYF.

As to this clone: An end of the junction does not agree with germline; a read error may underlie this. V usage is TRBV7-7 and J usage is TRBJ2-1; the match to TRBD2 covers 13 bases. Per germline, CDR1 SSHAT and CDR2 FNYEAQ (reference sequence). The CDR3 spans 17 residues. CDR3 bases: TGTGCTAGCAGCTTACCCTACGGACTAGCGGGAGAAGTTGAGCAGTTCTTC. Translating gives CASSLPYGLAGEVEQFF.

The rearrangement uses TRBV12-5 and TRBJ2-7; 7 nucleotides line up with TRBD2. Germline values: CDR1 LGHNT, CDR2 FRNRAP. V lost 4 bases, J lost 2 bases, and 14 bases stayed unmatched. This CDR3 contains 17 residues. CDR3 DNA sequence: TGTGCTAGTGGTTGGTTCACTAGCGTTCGAAACCCCTACGAGCAGTACTTC. Translation gives CASGWFTSVRNPYEQYF.

This chain joins TRBV27 and TRBJ1-2, with D tentatively TRBD1 (6 bases). The V gene lost 4 bases and the J gene lost 3 bases, with 9 bases spanning the gap. The CDR3 is 13 residues long. The germline V gene encodes CDR1 MNHEY and CDR2 SMNVEV (reference sequence). The CDR3 DNA reads as TGTGCCAGCAGTTACAGGGAGCACTATGGCTACACCTTC. Amino acids: CASSYREHYGYTF.

V and J are TRBV2 and TRBJ1-5; 9 bases match TRBD1. Per germline, CDR1 SNHLY and CDR2 FYNNEI. The CDR3 contains 20 residues. V was clipped by 2 bases and J by 2 bases; unmatched bases: 16. CDR3 sequence (DNA): TGTGCCAGCAGTGAAATTTGGGGGACAGGGCGATTTAGGGGCAATCAGCCCCAGCATTTT. Amino acid sequence: CASSEIWGTGRFRGNQPQHF. The whole variable domain, filled in from reference TRBV2 and TRBJ1-5, reads EPEVTQTPSHQVTQMGQEVILRCVPISNHLYFYWYRQILGQKVEFLVSFYNNEISEKSEIFDDQFSVERPDGSNFTLKIRSTKLEDSAMYFCASSEIWGTGRFRGNQPQHFGDGTRLSIL.

V is TRBV11-2 and J is TRBJ2-1; no reliable D call. Between the trimmed V and J ends, which lost 4 bases and 5 bases, there was a span of 18 bases. CDR3 size: 16 residues. CDR1 SGHAT and CDR2 FQNNGV come from the germline V gene. CDR3 in amino acids: CASSSAVAPSHNEQFF. CDR3 bases: TGTGCCAGCAGCTCCGCGGTAGCACCAAGCCACAATGAGCAGTTCTTC. Full variable domain (rest looked up from reference TRBV11-2 and TRBJ2-1): EAGVAQSPRYKIIEKRQSVAFWCNPISGHATLYWYQQILGQGPKLLIQFQNNGVVDDSQLPKDRFSAERLKGVDSTLKIQPAKLEDSAVYLCASSSAVAPSHNEQFFGPGTRLTVL.

This chain uses TRBV6-1 with TRBJ2-1, with 8 bases matching TRBD2. V shed 3 bases, J shed 9 bases, and the junction held 10 bases outside the gene matches. The CDR3 has 15 residues. CDR1 is MNHNS and CDR2 is SASEGT in the germline V gene. CDR3 nucleotide sequence: TGTGCCAGCAGTGACGGTTACGGGGGGGCCTCTGAGCAGTTCTTC. It yields the protein CASSDGYGGASEQFF.

CDR3 bases: TGTGCCTCATCGACAGGCACTTACAATGAGCAGTTCTTC. Protein product: CASSTGTYNEQFF. The chain has TRBV10-3 and TRBJ2-1, with D possibly being TRBD1 (6 bases). CDR3 length: 13 residues. Trimming pared 11 bases from V and 4 bases from J, leaving 15 bases between. Germline lookup yields CDR1 ENHRY and CDR2 SYGVKD.

This clone was seen a handful of times. CDR3 loop: CASSFKSSYGYTF. The CDR3 DNA reads TGTGCCAGCAGCTTCAAGTCGAGCTATGGCTACACCTTC. The chain has TRBV11-1 and TRBJ1-2; D uncertain. CDR1 and CDR2 from the germline V gene are SGHAT and FQDESV (reference sequence). This CDR3 comprises 13 residues. Between the trimmed V and J ends, which lost 3 bases and 4 bases, there was a span of 9 bases.

The chain links TRBV6-5 to TRBJ2-2; TRBD2 matches at 7 bases. The CDR3 runs to 15 residues. CDR1 MNHEY and CDR2 SVGAGI come from the germline V gene. After removal of 6 bases from V and 6 bases from J, the junction contained 10 bases not matched to a gene. The CDR3 reads CASSSQPTSAGELFF. The DNA for the CDR3 is TGTGCCAGCAGCTCACAACCTACTAGCGCCGGGGAGCTGTTTTTT.

The V and J genes are TRBV5-4 and TRBJ2-3, with TRBD2 matching 10 bases. The CDR3 is 15 amino acids. Germline V gene lookup returns CDR1 SGHNT and CDR2 YYREEE (reference sequence). Trimming removed 5 bases from V and 5 bases from J; junction bases left unmatched: 8. This CDR3 is CASRVSGGAQDTQYF. CDR3 sequence (DNA): TGTGCCAGCAGGGTGAGCGGGGGGGCCCAAGATACGCAGTATTTT. Full variable domain (missing parts from reference TRBV5-4 and TRBJ2-3): ETGVTQSPTHLIKTRGQQVTLRCSSQSGHNTVSWYQQALGQGPQFIFQYYREEENGRGNFPPRFSGLQFPNYSSELNVNALELDDSALYLCASRVSGGAQDTQYFGPGTRLTVL.

The chain combines TRBV5-4 with TRBJ2-1; D perhaps matches TRBD2 (5 bases). Germline CDR1 and CDR2: SGHNT and YYREEE (reference sequence). Trimming took 3 bases from V and 8 from J, leaving 21 bases between them. The CDR3 runs 16 residues. CDR3 coding DNA: TGTGCCAGCAGCTCCCATGAGGACTTCTTTCTCGATGAGCAGTTCTTC. Protein product: CASSSHEDFFLDEQFF.

This chain joins TRBV7-3 and TRBJ2-7; possibly TRBD2 for D (5 bases). V lost 2 bases, J lost 6 bases, and 11 bases lay in between. This CDR3 is built from 13 residues. Germline lookup yields CDR1 SGHTA and CDR2 FQGTGA. CDR3 in DNA: TGTGCCAGCAGCTTAGGAGGAACAGCCGAGCAGTACTTC. This translates into CASSLGGTAEQYF.

V and J are TRBV27 and TRBJ1-1; D call uncertain. This CDR3 region has 12 residues. The V gene lost 6 bases and the J gene lost 2 bases, with 7 bases spanning the gap. Germline CDR1 and CDR2: MNHEY and SMNVEV (reference sequence). The CDR3 is CASSQLNTEAFF. The CDR3 DNA reads as TGTGCCAGCAGCCAACTTAACACTGAAGCTTTCTTT.

DNA for the CDR3: TGTGCCAGCAGCACCGACAGGGAAGCTTTCTTT. Translation gives CASSTDREAFF. The rearrangement uses TRBV7-9 and TRBJ1-1; a possible D gene is TRBD1 (6 bases). Germline CDR1 and CDR2: SEHNR and FQNEAQ (reference sequence). V was cut by 5 bases and J by 8 bases, with 9 bases left in between. The CDR3 is 11 residues long.